The 14 T cell receptor beta chains listed next were all sequenced from one sample in a study of post-analysis software for immune sequencing data. Unique molecular identifiers tagged the TCR beta cDNA libraries. MiXCR, run by TCRdb on the PCR reads, gives a single entry per CDR3 protein. Among over 150,000 distinct CDR3 sequences listed, around 36% were seen once. Sequencing was performed on blood, taken after autologous hematopoietic stem cell transplantation. The receptor set was obtained from a girl aged 5 to 17 with multiple sclerosis.

V usage is TRBV30 and J usage is TRBJ2-7; 8 positions agree with TRBD1. CDR3 length: 12 residues. The trim removed 3 bases at V and 4 bases at J, leaving 2 bases unmatched. Germline V gives CDR1 GTSNPN, CDR2 SVGIG (reference sequence). This CDR3 is CAWRRTGYEQYF. The CDR3 coding sequence is TGTGCCTGGAGGCGGACAGGGTACGAGCAGTACTTC.

This clonotype has only a few counts. The rearrangement joins TRBV9 to TRBJ2-5; D is undetermined. The J call may be wrong; the DNA end is better matched by TRBJ2-7. CDR3 size: 16 residues. Germline CDR1 reads SGDLS; CDR2 reads YYNGEE. CDR3 nucleotides: TGTGCCAGCAGCGTAGACCCCTCCGGCCCCTACTACGAGCAGTACTTC. Its protein is CASSVDPSGPYYEQYF.

This sequence joins TRBV2 and TRBJ2-1; 13 bases map to TRBD2. J gave up 0 bases and V 6 bases, and 11 bases lay outside the gene matches. Germline assignment: CDR1 SNHLY and CDR2 FYNNEI. The CDR3 sequence is 19 residues long. The CDR3 DNA reads as TGTGCCAGCAGGGGCCCCGGGACTAGCGGGATTAACTCCTACAATGAGCAGTTCTTC. It is translated as CASRGPGTSGINSYNEQFF. The whole variable domain, filled in from reference TRBV2 and TRBJ2-1, reads EPEVTQTPSHQVTQMGQEVILRCVPISNHLYFYWYRQILGQKVEFLVSFYNNEISEKSEIFDDQFSVERPDGSNFTLKIRSTKLEDSAMYFCASRGPGTSGINSYNEQFFGPGTRLTVL.

This clonotype has just one count. A read error is possible here, since a much larger clone lies one base away. The chain uses TRBV7-3 and TRBJ2-1; 7 nucleotides line up with TRBD1. Germline V gene lookup returns CDR1 SGHTA and CDR2 FQGTGA. After removal of 0 bases from V and 7 bases from J, the junction contained 3 bases not matched to a gene. This CDR3 has 14 amino acids. The CDR3 DNA reads TGTGCCAGCAGCTTAACAGGGGGCAATAATGAGCAGTTCTTC. Its protein product is CASSLTGGNNEQFF.

The chain couples TRBV12-3 or TRBV12-4 to TRBJ1-4; D is possibly TRBD1 (5 bases). Trimming shortened V by 1 base and J by 2 bases, and 11 bases separated the two germline ends. CDR3 length: 16 residues. The CDR3 DNA follows: TGTGCCAGCAGTTTAGTCGGTGGGGGGACTAATGAAAAACTGTTTTTT. Its protein product is CASSLVGGGTNEKLFF.

The gene calls are TRBV12-3 or TRBV12-4 and TRBJ2-3; D tentatively fits TRBD1 or TRBD2 (5 bases each). Trimming shortened V by 3 bases and J by 0 bases, and 10 bases separated the two germline ends. The CDR3 extends over 15 amino acids. CDR3 DNA sequence: TGTGCCAGCAGTTTTAGGGGAGTGAGCACAGATACGCAGTATTTT. It codes for CASSFRGVSTDTQYF.

This clonotype was observed a few times. The rearrangement uses TRBV7-2 and TRBJ2-7; 9 nucleotides line up with TRBD2. J lost 2 bases, V lost 5 bases, and 10 bases had no gene match. This CDR3 spans 16 amino acids. Germline CDR1 is SGHTA and CDR2 is FQGNSA. The CDR3 protein is CASSRDRTSAAYEQYF. The CDR3 nucleotides read TGTGCCAGCAGCCGCGACAGGACTAGCGCAGCCTACGAGCAGTACTTC.

The chain recombines TRBV5-1 with TRBJ2-5; 9 nucleotides match TRBD1. TRBJ2-7 matches the DNA end more closely, so the J call is doubtful. This CDR3 spans 15 amino acids. Germline CDR1 SGHRS, CDR2 YFSETQ. The CDR3 sequence: CASSSGQGNFGEQYF. The CDR3 DNA reads TGCGCCAGCAGCTCGGGACAGGGAAATTTTGGCGAGCAGTACTTC.

The chain couples TRBV20-1 to TRBJ2-1; 10 bases map to TRBD2. The CDR3 has 13 amino acids. V was pared by 6 bases and J by 4 bases, with 3 bases of the junction left unmatched. CDR1 is DFQATT, CDR2 SNEGSKA, per germline (reference sequence). CDR3 in DNA: TGCAGTGCCCCGGGACTAGCGTACAATGAGCAGTTCTTC. Its protein product is CSAPGLAYNEQFF.

On this clonotype itself: The junction shows a germline mismatch at one end, possibly a read error. The rearrangement joins TRBV12-3 or TRBV12-4 to TRBJ1-1, with D maybe TRBD1 (5 bases). The length of the CDR3 is 14 residues. The CDR3 DNA is TGTGCCAGCAGGAAGGGGTCTGAGAACGCTGAAGCTTTCTTT. Protein sequence: CASRKGSENAEAFF.

The chain combines TRBV7-8 with TRBJ1-5, with 7 bases that match TRBD1. Germline loops: CDR1 SGHVS, CDR2 FQNEAQ. J was trimmed by 2 bases and V by 8 bases; bases with no gene match: 0. CDR3 length: 12 amino acids. The CDR3 DNA reads as TGTGCCAGCCAGGGGGGCAATCAGCCCCAGCATTTT. Its translation: CASQGGNQPQHF.

This chain uses TRBV5-1 with TRBJ1-2; TRBD1 matches 12 bases. Trimming cost V 4 bases and J 3 bases; bases outside gene matches: 10. Germline assignment: CDR1 SGHRS and CDR2 YFSETQ. The CDR3 runs to 17 residues. CDR3 residues: CASSNRRDRGRDYGYTF. CDR3 bases: TGCGCCAGCAGCAACCGGAGGGACAGGGGGCGCGACTATGGCTACACCTTC.

The gene calls are TRBV7-9 and TRBJ2-1; 7 nucleotides align to TRBD1. The CDR3 covers 13 residues. Losses at the gene ends were 5 bases for V and 11 bases for J; bases not matched to a gene: 9. Germline V gene sequence: CDR1 SEHNR, CDR2 FQNEAQ (reference sequence). This CDR3 reads CASSLDRQGKQFF. CDR3 DNA sequence: TGTGCCAGCAGCCTAGACCGACAGGGCAAGCAGTTCTTC.

The J gene is TRBJ2-1, the V gene TRBV15; D ambiguous. The CDR3 contains 15 residues. Germline V gene data show CDR1 as LNHNV and CDR2 as YYDKDF (reference sequence). V lost 4 bases and J 6 bases, leaving 16 bases between the germline ends. For the CDR3, the DNA is TGTGCCACCAGCAAAAGTAGACCCGTCCCCAATGAGCAGTTCTTC. Translation: CATSKSRPVPNEQFF.